These T cell receptor beta chains were read from a single sample in a study of early T cells in non-severe SARS-CoV-2 infection. TCRdb called the 5' RACE reads again in MiXCR, with one record for every CDR3 protein. The sample carries tens of thousands of distinct CDR3 sequences, 12% recorded once. Sequencing was done on a sample of whole blood. These receptors all come from an adult who was a healthcare worker with PCR-confirmed SARS-CoV-2 infection or an uninfected control (not recorded which). The CDR3 runs from the conserved cysteine through the conserved F or W. A D gene is named only where the DNA matches it firmly. Clone size is not always given. Where it is, it says once, few, many or a class for expanded clones.

j_call cdr3_length clone_size d_call v_call cdr3_nt cdr3_aa
TRBJ2-7 14 . . TRBV6-2/TRBV6-3 TGTGCCAGCAGTTACGCAGGCGGGTACTACGAGCAGTACTTC CASSYAGGYYEQYF
TRBJ2-7 15 . . TRBV15 TGTGCCACCAGCAGAGAAAGTCTGGGCTCCTACGAGCAGTACTTC CATSRESLGSYEQYF
TRBJ1-5 14 many . TRBV7-2 TGTGCCAGCAGCTGGCTTGACTCGAATCAGCCCCAGCATTTT CASSWLDSNQPQHF
TRBJ2-1 14 few . TRBV7-8 TGTGCCAGCAGCTTAGTCGAGGGGAACAATGAGCAGTTCTTC CASSLVEGNNEQFF
TRBJ1-2 16 many . TRBV6-5 TGTGCCAGCAGTTATTCCCAGGCGGTATTCAACTATGGCTACACCTTC CASSYSQAVFNYGYTF
TRBJ1-4 16 many . TRBV12-3/TRBV12-4 TGTGCCAGCAGTCCTCATCCCGGGACAACCTCCGTTCGGCTGTTTTTT CASSPHPGTTSVRLFF
TRBJ1-1 14 many TRBD1 TRBV6-1 TGTGCCAGCAGTCCACAGGGGATCGACACTGAAGCTTTCTTT CASSPQGIDTEAFF
TRBJ1-1 14 many . TRBV30 TGTGCCTGGTCGAAGGGAACTGGAACCACTGAAGCTTTCTTT CAWSKGTGTTEAFF
TRBJ2-6 15 few . TRBV5-1 TGCGCCAGCGCCACCATCCCCTCTGGGGCCAACGTCCTGACTTTC CASATIPSGANVLTF
TRBJ1-1 14 few . TRBV20-1 TGCAGTGCTAGAGTAAGACAGGTGAACACTGAAGCTTTCTTT CSARVRQVNTEAFF
TRBJ2-7 17 . . TRBV27 TGTGCCAGCAGTCCTCAGCCCCCGGGACACCTCTCCTACGAGCAGTACTTC CASSPQPPGHLSYEQYF
TRBJ2-2 14 . TRBD2 TRBV6-1 TGTGCCAGCAGTAAGCTAGCGGGGGCCGGGGAGCTGTTTTTT CASSKLAGAGELFF
TRBJ2-7 15 . TRBD2 TRBV10-3 TGTGCCATCAGTGAATCTAGCGGGGGCACCTACGAGCAGTACTTC CAISESSGGTYEQYF
TRBJ2-1 17 few . TRBV11-2 TGTGCCAGCAGCTTAGTGGGCTCGGCGGCCTCCTACAATGAGCAGTTCTTC CASSLVGSAASYNEQFF
TRBJ1-5 17 . . TRBV19 TGTGCCAGTAGTATTCCCCCTCGGGGGGGTCGGAATCAGCCCCAGCATTTT CASSIPPRGGRNQPQHF
TRBJ2-3 15 many . TRBV4-1 TGCGCCAGCAGCCACCCGACGGACCTTCAAGATACGCAGTATTTT CASSHPTDLQDTQYF
TRBJ1-5 15 many TRBD1 TRBV28 TGTGCCAGCAGTTCGCCGGACAGGGAATATCAGCCCCAGCATTTT CASSSPDREYQPQHF
TRBJ2-7 13 . TRBD1 TRBV6-5 TGTGCCAGCGGACAGGGCCGAGGATACGAGCAGTACTTC CASGQGRGYEQYF
TRBJ1-4 15 many TRBD1 TRBV5-1 TGCGCCAGCCGAAAATACCGGGACAGGGGTGAAAAACTGTTTTTT CASRKYRDRGEKLFF
TRBJ2-7 15 many TRBD2 TRBV7-9 TGTGCCAGCAGCCCGGGACTAGCGGGGAGCTACGAGCAGTACTTC CASSPGLAGSYEQYF
TRBJ2-2 18 many . TRBV7-8 TGTGCCAGCAGCTTAGTGCTAGGGGGGCGGTGGAACACCGGGGAGCTGTTTTTT CASSLVLGGRWNTGELFF
TRBJ1-3 14 few . TRBV5-1 TGCGCCAGCAGCCCAGGGACATATGGAAACACCATATATTTT CASSPGTYGNTIYF
TRBJ2-5 13 many . TRBV7-8 TGTGCCAGCAGCTCACAAGGGGGGTCGCCCCAGTACTTC CASSSQGGSPQYF
TRBJ1-6 16 few . TRBV3-1 TGTGCCAGCAGCCAAGGGTTAGGGCGGTGGAATTCACCCCTCCACTTT CASSQGLGRWNSPLHF
TRBJ2-2 17 . TRBD1 TRBV9 TGTGCCAGCAGCTCCTTAAGGGGGACAGGGTACACCGGGGAGCTGTTTTTT CASSSLRGTGYTGELFF
TRBJ2-1 13 . . TRBV4-3 TGCGCCAGCAGCCCGGATCACGGACTACTGTTGTTCTTC CASSPDHGLLLFF
TRBJ2-7 14 many . TRBV5-6 TGTGCCAGCAGCCCGGAAGGGGTAAGGTCCGAGCAGTACTTC CASSPEGVRSEQYF
TRBJ2-3 16 . . TRBV6-1 TGTGCCAGCAGTGAAAGTGGGGTGGGGCGAGCAGATACGCAGTATTTT CASSESGVGRADTQYF
TRBJ2-1 17 . TRBD2 TRBV12-3/TRBV12-4 TGTGCCAGCAGTTTAGCAAGGCCGGGACTAGTCTACAATGAGCAGTTCTTC CASSLARPGLVYNEQFF
TRBJ2-3 17 few TRBD2 TRBV6-5 TGTGCCAGCAGACTCCAAAGACTAGCGGGGAGCTCAGATACGCAGTATTTT CASRLQRLAGSSDTQYF
TRBJ2-3 15 many . TRBV2 TGTGCCAGCAGTGAAGCGGACTATCGGACAGATACGCAGTATTTT CASSEADYRTDTQYF
TRBJ2-2 15 . TRBD1 TRBV6-5 TGTGCCAGCAGTACCCGGACAGGGAACACCGGGGAGCTGTTTTTT CASSTRTGNTGELFF
TRBJ2-2 17 . TRBD2 TRBV20-1 TGCAGTGCCCAGCCCAGCGGGGGTCGTTCGAACACCGGGGAGCTGTTTTTT CSAQPSGGRSNTGELFF
TRBJ1-2 13 . TRBD1 TRBV12-3/TRBV12-4 TGTGCCAGCAGGGGGACAGTTAACTATGGCTACACCTTC CASRGTVNYGYTF
TRBJ1-1 12 many . TRBV18 TGTGCCAGCACAGAGGGGAACACTGAAGCTTTCTTT CASTEGNTEAFF
TRBJ1-5 14 . TRBD1 TRBV6-1 TGTGCCAGCAGCCGACAGGGTAGCAATCAGCCCCACCATTTT CASSRQGSNQPHHF
TRBJ1-1 13 few . TRBV30 TGTGCCTGGAGTGTACGGACGGACACTGAAGCTTTCTTT CAWSVRTDTEAFF
TRBJ2-3 14 many . TRBV19 TGTGCCAGTAGTATAGGGATTGGCACAGATACGCAGTATTTT CASSIGIGTDTQYF
TRBJ2-3 14 . . TRBV24-1 TGTGCCACCAGTGATTTGGGGACCCCAGATACGCAGTATTTT CATSDLGTPDTQYF
TRBJ1-1 17 many . TRBV3-1 TGTGCCAGCAGCCAACCACCCCGGACAGACGGGAACACTGAAGCTTTCTTT CASSQPPRTDGNTEAFF
TRBJ2-1 15 . . TRBV5-4 TGTGCCAGCAGCTTGGGGAGACAGTTCTACAATGAGCAGTTCTTC CASSLGRQFYNEQFF
TRBJ1-2 14 few . TRBV28 TGTGCCAGCAGTCCCCGAGCTGGATTTGGAGGCTACACCTTC CASSPRAGFGGYTF
TRBJ1-2 14 many TRBD1 TRBV19 TGTGCCAGTAGTGCCGGGACAGGGGGCTATGGCTACACCTTC CASSAGTGGYGYTF
TRBJ2-3 13 . . TRBV7-3 TGTGCCAGCAGCACGGAGGGCGCAGATACGCAGTATTTT CASSTEGADTQYF
TRBJ2-3 16 few . TRBV7-9 TGTGCCAGCAGCCTAGGGGGGGTCCCTGGCACAGATACGCAGTATTTT CASSLGGVPGTDTQYF
TRBJ2-5 12 . . TRBV11-2 TGTGCCAGCAGCTTGTACCAAGAGACCCAGTACTTC CASSLYQETQYF
TRBJ2-5 13 many . TRBV20-1 TGCAGTGCGCCAGCGGTGAACCGGGAGACCCAGTACTTC CSAPAVNRETQYF
TRBJ1-5 18 few TRBD1 TRBV6-2/TRBV6-3 TGTGCCAGCAGTTACTTTGGGACAGGGACTCTTAGCAATCAGCCCCAGCATTTT CASSYFGTGTLSNQPQHF
TRBJ1-1 14 many . TRBV29-1 TGCAGCGTTGATGTTCCGGGGCCAGGCACTGAAGCTTTCTTT CSVDVPGPGTEAFF
TRBJ2-1 16 . . TRBV29-1 TGCAGCGCTGTACAGGGCCCTCAAGGTTCCTACAATGAGCAGTTCTTC CSAVQGPQGSYNEQFF
TRBJ1-4 17 few . TRBV6-5 TGTGCCAGCAGTTACTCGGGCCTGGGCGCTCAGCATGGGAAACTGTTTTTT CASSYSGLGAQHGKLFF
TRBJ2-7 16 . . TRBV7-6 TGTGCCAGCAGCTTAGAGGCTTCGGGGGCGGCCTACGAGCAGTACTTC CASSLEASGAAYEQYF
TRBJ2-7 15 few TRBD2 TRBV6-2/TRBV6-3 TGTGCCAGCAGTCCGACTAGCGGGGGGCCCTACGAGCAGTACTTC CASSPTSGGPYEQYF
TRBJ1-1 12 . . TRBV6-1 TGTGCCAGCAGTGAAGTGACAGTTGAAGCTTTCTTT CASSEVTVEAFF